This entry features one T cell receptor beta chain sequence. This CDR3 contains 14 residues. Germline V CDR1 and CDR2: LNHDA, SQIVND (reference sequence). V lost 7 bases and J 0 bases, leaving 9 bases between the germline ends. Source study methods: Quantification of nucleated cells was approximated via reference gene primer amplification. TCRdb's copy holds only in-frame clones and misses some; the assay was immunoSEQ multiplex PCR. That table supplies the V and J calls and clone size; D and trimming were determined from the DNA. This sample has about 300,000 clones, with more than 75% found just once. Participant-reported clinical history was the basis for cohort assignment. Symptom resolution, clearance, or two negative PCRs marked the recovered donors of Cohort 3. This specimen comes from a study of blood T cell repertoires in COVID-19. On the study more broadly: The cDNA or gDNA used as material had been derived from T cells, B-cell-depleted T cells, or PBMCs.

Source material: PBMCs or T cells enriched from blood (not recorded which). The chain employs TRBV19 and TRBJ1-4; D ambiguous. This clonotype was obtained from a woman aged 18-35 years who had recovered from COVID-19. The CDR3 spells CASTGLATNEKLFF. DNA of the CDR3: TGTGCCAGTACTGGGCTTGCAACTAATGAAAAACTGTTTTTT.